Below are 22 T cell receptor beta chains sequenced from a single sample in a study of T-cell reconstitution after alpha-beta-depleted transplantation in children listed by TCRdb under 2016. Libraries were prepared through PCR. Sequencing was performed on an Illumina HiSeq 2500. TCR libraries were prepared with molecular barcoding, using unique molecular identifiers to normalize TCRbeta repertoire quantification. TCRdb's own reprocessing of the public reads used fastp at Q25 and MiXCR and kept productive beta chains. Rows matching on CDR3 protein sequence are summarized as one entry with the most common DNA and genes. Within this sample are about 110,000 distinct CDR3 sequences, with 10% of them counted one time only. Of the sample, roughly 8% is held by the ten largest clones. The sample in question was PBMCs from the stem cell graft donor, obtained from the stem cell graft. The origin of the receptors is a human donor who donated a stem cell graft to a child with acute lymphoblastic leukemia.

This clonotype showed up many times. The rearrangement joins TRBV6-2 or TRBV6-3 to TRBJ1-1, with 8 positions matching TRBD1. The J segment lost 5 bases and the V segment lost 0 bases, leaving 8 bases of the junction unmatched. The germline V gene has CDR1 MNHEY and CDR2 SVGEGT. CDR3 length equals 16 residues. The CDR3 region is CASSYSPRTGSTEAFF. The CDR3 coding sequence is TGTGCCAGCAGTTACTCCCCTAGGACAGGGTCAACTGAAGCTTTCTTT.

The V call is TRBV27, the J call TRBJ2-7, with 9 nucleotides matching TRBD1. The CDR3 is made up of 14 amino acids. V lost 5 bases to trimming and J lost 2 bases; unmatched junction nucleotides: 4. Germline lookup yields CDR1 MNHEY and CDR2 SMNVEV (reference sequence). CDR3: CASSPQGATYEQYF. DNA of the CDR3: TGTGCCAGCAGTCCACAGGGGGCTACCTACGAGCAGTACTTC.

This clonotype was picked up many times. V gene TRBV20-1 combines with J gene TRBJ2-7, with 12 positions matching TRBD2. The trim removed 0 bases at V and 2 bases at J, leaving 8 bases unmatched. The CDR3 runs 17 residues. Germline values: CDR1 DFQATT, CDR2 SNEGSKA (reference sequence). The CDR3 loop reads CSARDRLAGVSTYEQYF. Here the CDR3 DNA reads TGCAGTGCTAGAGATCGACTAGCGGGAGTTAGCACCTACGAGCAGTACTTC.

V and J are TRBV7-6 and TRBJ2-7, with no clear D. V gave up 3 bases and J gave up 6 bases, with 21 bases separating them. Germline-derived CDR1 and CDR2 are SGHVS and FNYEAQ. This CDR3 comprises 16 residues. The CDR3 sequence is CASSFSYLGSPAEQYF. CDR3 nucleotide sequence: TGTGCCAGCAGCTTTTCTTACCTTGGAAGCCCGGCCGAGCAGTACTTC. Full variable domain (missing parts from reference TRBV7-6 and TRBJ2-7): GAGVSQSPRYKVTKRGQDVALRCDPISGHVSLYWYRQALGQGPEFLTYFNYEAQQDKSGLPNDRFSAERPEGSISTLTIQRTEQRDSAMYRCASSFSYLGSPAEQYFGPGTRLTVT.

This clonotype was found many times. The chain is built from TRBV12-3 or TRBV12-4 and TRBJ2-7, with D possibly being TRBD1 or TRBD2 (7 bases each). V was cut by 6 bases and J by 6 bases, with 15 bases left in between. There are 13 residues in the CDR3. For the CDR3, the DNA is TGTGCCAGCAGCCAGACAGGGAGGGCCGAGCAGTACTTC. Its translation: CASSQTGRAEQYF.

This clonotype was observed at least ten times. The chain links TRBV29-1 to TRBJ2-5; 10 positions agree with TRBD1. V lost 3 bases to trimming and J lost 7 bases; unmatched junction nucleotides: 11. This CDR3 region has 15 residues. The germline V gene encodes CDR1 SQVTM and CDR2 ANQGSEA. This CDR3 reads CSVDFPGQGPGTQYF. CDR3 in DNA: TGCAGCGTTGATTTCCCGGGACAGGGGCCAGGGACCCAGTACTTC.

In this sample, this clonotype turned up many times. V gene TRBV5-1 combines with J gene TRBJ1-2; a weak D match, TRBD1 (5 bases). CDR3 length: 14 residues. CDR1 and CDR2 from the germline V gene are SGHRS and YFSETQ. Trimming shortened V by 4 bases and J by 5 bases, and 15 bases separated the two germline ends. The CDR3 DNA follows: TGCGCCAGCAGCAAGGCGGACACGGGGTATGGCTACACCTTC. This translates into CASSKADTGYGYTF.

This clonotype appeared many times. V and J are TRBV5-1 and TRBJ2-2; TRBD2 might be the D (5 bases). V lost 5 bases and J lost 1, with 9 bases in between. Germline values: CDR1 SGHRS, CDR2 YFSETQ. This CDR3 has 14 amino acids. The CDR3 is CASSPGVNTGELFF. In nucleotides, the CDR3 is TGCGCCAGCAGTCCCGGGGTGAACACCGGGGAGCTGTTTTTT.

This clonotype was seen more than once but under ten times. The rearrangement links TRBV18 to TRBJ2-1; D perhaps matches TRBD1 (6 bases). The CDR3 contains 21 residues. With 4 bases removed from V and 8 bases from J, the gap between germline ends came to 36 bases. CDR1 and CDR2 from the germline V gene are KGHSH and LQKENI. The CDR3 here is CASSRTAQGTLGSRAVDEQFF. The CDR3 DNA reads TGTGCCAGCTCACGTACCGCTCAGGGGACACTAGGCTCTCGTGCGGTGGATGAGCAGTTCTTC.

This clonotype occurred many times. The chain has TRBV24-1 and TRBJ2-6; 7 bases fit TRBD2. Per the germline V gene, CDR1 is KGHDR and CDR2 is SFDVKD. After removal of 4 bases from V and 2 bases from J, the junction contained 1 base not matched to a gene. This CDR3 spans 15 amino acids. This CDR3 reads CATSEGGAGANVLTF. The DNA for the CDR3 is TGTGCCACCAGTGAGGGAGGGGCTGGGGCCAACGTCCTGACTTTC.

This clonotype was detected ten times or more. The chain is built from TRBV18 and TRBJ2-1; a weak D match, TRBD2 (5 bases). This CDR3 is built from 12 residues. In germline, CDR1 is KGHSH, CDR2 LQKENI. V was trimmed by 3 bases and J by 13 bases, leaving 13 bases between them. The DNA of the CDR3 is TGTGCCAGCTCACCGGAAGGGAGTCCCCAGTTCTTC. This translates into CASSPEGSPQFF.

This clonotype was seen at least ten times. The chain is built from TRBV5-1 and TRBJ2-2; D is unresolved. Germline V gene sequence: CDR1 SGHRS, CDR2 YFSETQ. The V and J ends lost 3 bases and 6 bases respectively, with 12 bases between them. The CDR3 loop spans 14 amino acids. The CDR3 loop reads CASSSSIIPGELFF. The CDR3 DNA reads TGCGCCAGCAGCTCCTCCATTATCCCCGGGGAGCTGTTTTTT. The variable domain in full, completed from reference TRBV5-1 and TRBJ2-2, reads KAGVTQTPRYLIKTRGQQVTLSCSPISGHRSVSWYQQTPGQGLQFLFEYFSETQRNKGNFPGRFSGRQFSNSRSEMNVSTLELGDSALYLCASSSSIIPGELFFGEGSRLTVL.

This clonotype was counted many times. This chain uses TRBV5-1 with TRBJ2-2, with TRBD2 matching over 11 bases. The CDR3 loop spans 18 amino acids. Trimming took 5 bases from V and 1 from J; bases not matched to a gene: 10. In germline, CDR1 is SGHRS, CDR2 YFSETQ. The CDR3 spells CASRGASGGSQNTGELFF. DNA for the CDR3: TGCGCCAGCAGAGGAGCTAGCGGGGGGTCCCAGAACACCGGGGAGCTGTTTTTT. Drawing the rest from reference TRBV5-1 and TRBJ2-2, the complete variable domain is KAGVTQTPRYLIKTRGQQVTLSCSPISGHRSVSWYQQTPGQGLQFLFEYFSETQRNKGNFPGRFSGRQFSNSRSEMNVSTLELGDSALYLCASRGASGGSQNTGELFFGEGSRLTVL.

This clonotype has more than one count but fewer than ten. The chain has TRBV5-6 and TRBJ2-6, with 7 bases fitting TRBD1. V was pared by 5 bases and J by 0 bases, with 11 bases of the junction left unmatched. The CDR3 extends over 18 amino acids. Per germline, CDR1 SGHDT and CDR2 YYEEEE. The CDR3: CASSFPGQSLSGANVLTF. Here the CDR3 DNA reads TGTGCCAGCAGTTTTCCGGGACAGTCCCTCTCTGGGGCCAACGTCCTGACTTTC.

This clonotype was observed many times. This chain connects TRBV7-8 to TRBJ2-3; tentative D call: TRBD2 (6 bases). Trimming removed 5 bases at V and 3 bases at J, with 15 bases between. Looked up from germline, CDR1 is SGHVS and CDR2 is FQNEAQ. The length of the CDR3 is 15 residues. CDR3 nucleotide sequence: TGTGCCAGCAGCCCCCCCGGGACTGGAACAGATACGCAGTATTTT. This sequence encodes CASSPPGTGTDTQYF.

There are many counts of this clonotype. The V call is TRBV19, the J call TRBJ2-2, with D possibly being TRBD1 (6 bases). Germline V CDR1 and CDR2: LNHDA, SQIVND (reference sequence). The CDR3 spans 18 residues. Trimming took off 8 bases at V and 1 base at J, with 23 bases between the two ends. The CDR3 nucleotides are TGTGCCAGTGGACCGGGACACCTCCTCAGCGGGAACACCGGGGAGCTGTTTTTT. Translation: CASGPGHLLSGNTGELFF.

This clonotype was seen repeatedly, ten times or more. This chain joins TRBV7-9 and TRBJ2-7; D unclear. V was shortened by 5 bases and J by 4 bases, with 12 bases between the two germline ends. The CDR3 is 13 amino acids. The germline V gene has CDR1 SEHNR and CDR2 FQNEAQ (reference sequence). The CDR3 region is CASSTTTTYEQYF. The CDR3 DNA sequence: TGTGCCAGCAGCACAACGACCACTTACGAGCAGTACTTC.

This clonotype occurred many times. This rearrangement joins TRBV20-1 to TRBJ1-5, with 7 bases matching TRBD1. After removal of 4 bases from V and 8 bases from J, the junction contained 8 bases not matched to a gene. Germline V lookup: CDR1 DFQATT, CDR2 SNEGSKA (reference sequence). This CDR3 region has 13 residues. The CDR3 is CSAIQGWAKPQHF. CDR3 DNA: TGCAGTGCTATACAGGGGTGGGCAAAGCCCCAGCATTTT.

This clonotype was counted many times. The V gene is TRBV7-9, the J gene TRBJ2-5; either TRBD1 or TRBD2 may supply D (5 bases each). The CDR3 extends over 16 amino acids. Germline V gene sequence: CDR1 SEHNR, CDR2 FQNEAQ (reference sequence). Trimming pared 1 base from V and 5 bases from J, leaving 17 bases between. The CDR3 reads CASSLVRGTIWETQYF. CDR3 in DNA: TGTGCCAGCAGCTTAGTACGAGGGACGATCTGGGAGACCCAGTACTTC.

This clonotype has a count of ten or more. One junction end does not reproduce the germline sequence, and a read error may be involved. V gene TRBV24-1 combines with J gene TRBJ2-3, with 7 bases lining up with TRBD1. CDR1 KGHDR and CDR2 SFDVKD come from the germline V gene. This CDR3 has 15 residues. CDR3 region: CATGDRDRAPDTQYF. The CDR3 DNA reads TGTGCCACCGGTGATCGCGACAGGGCCCCAGATACGCAGTATTTT.

This clonotype was observed at least ten times. The rearrangement joins TRBV6-5 to TRBJ2-4; possible D gene TRBD1, 5 bases. Trimming stripped 8 bases from V and 7 bases from J, with 12 bases between. The CDR3 runs 12 residues. Germline V gene sequence: CDR1 MNHEY, CDR2 SVGAGI. The CDR3 region has the DNA TGTGCCAGCGGGGCGGCGACGAACATTCAGTACTTC. It translates to CASGAATNIQYF.

There are many counts of this clonotype. The chain is built from TRBV15 and TRBJ2-4; D is perhaps TRBD2 (5 bases). The length of the CDR3 is 12 residues. Germline V CDR1 and CDR2: LNHNV, YYDKDF (reference sequence). Trimming pared 8 bases from V and 5 bases from J, leaving 10 bases between. CDR3 nucleotides: TGTGCCACCCGGCTAGCTCAAAACATTCAGTACTTC. It yields the protein CATRLAQNIQYF.